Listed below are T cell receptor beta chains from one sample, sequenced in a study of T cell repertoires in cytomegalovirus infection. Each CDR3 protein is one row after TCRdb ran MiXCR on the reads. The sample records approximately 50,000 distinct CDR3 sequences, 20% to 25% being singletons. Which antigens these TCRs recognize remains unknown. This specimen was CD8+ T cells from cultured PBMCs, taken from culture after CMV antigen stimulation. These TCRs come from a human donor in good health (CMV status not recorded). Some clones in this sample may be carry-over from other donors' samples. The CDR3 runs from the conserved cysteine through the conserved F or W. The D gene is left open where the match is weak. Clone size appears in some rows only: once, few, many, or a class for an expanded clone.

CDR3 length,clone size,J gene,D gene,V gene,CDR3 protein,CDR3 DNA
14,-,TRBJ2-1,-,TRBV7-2,CASAQAGVYNEQFF,TGTGCCAGCGCCCAAGCGGGCGTTTACAATGAGCAGTTCTTC
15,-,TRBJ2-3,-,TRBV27,CASSLTTGSTDTQYF,TGTGCCAGCAGCCTGACGACAGGAAGCACAGATACGCAGTATTTT
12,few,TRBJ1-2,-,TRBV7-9,CASSRGGDGYTF,TGTGCCAGCAGCCGCGGGGGGGATGGCTACACCTTC
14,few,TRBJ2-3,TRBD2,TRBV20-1,CSASGRGDVYTQYF,TGCAGTGCTAGTGGTCGGGGGGACGTTTATACGCAGTATTTT
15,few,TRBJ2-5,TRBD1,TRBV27,CASSFARDRQETQYF,TGTGCCAGCAGTTTTGCCAGGGACAGACAAGAGACCCAGTACTTC
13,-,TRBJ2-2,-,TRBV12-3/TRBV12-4,CASKYANTGELFF,TGTGCCAGCAAATACGCGAACACCGGGGAGCTGTTTTTT
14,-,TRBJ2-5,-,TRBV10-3,CAISTFEVGETQYF,TGTGCCATCAGTACCTTTGAAGTAGGAGAGACCCAGTACTTC
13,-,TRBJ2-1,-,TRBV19,CASSGRSYNEQFF,TGTGCCAGTAGTGGACGGTCTTACAATGAGCAGTTCTTC
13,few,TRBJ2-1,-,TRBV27,CASSFGLHNEQFF,TGTGCCAGCAGTTTTGGATTGCACAATGAGCAGTTCTTC
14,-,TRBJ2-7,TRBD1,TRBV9,CASSVGDSAYEQYF,TGTGCCAGCAGCGTAGGGGACAGTGCGTACGAGCAGTACTTC
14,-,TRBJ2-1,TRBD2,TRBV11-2,CASSPRDYHNEQFF,TGTGCCAGCAGCCCGCGGGACTATCACAATGAGCAGTTCTTC
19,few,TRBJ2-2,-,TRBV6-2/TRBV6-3,CASSYSPKGGPLGTGELFF,TGTGCCAGCAGTTACTCGCCGAAGGGGGGCCCTCTGGGCACCGGGGAGCTGTTTTTT
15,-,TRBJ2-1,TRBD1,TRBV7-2,CASSVRDSYYNEQFF,TGTGCCAGCAGCGTCCGGGACAGCTACTACAATGAGCAGTTCTTC
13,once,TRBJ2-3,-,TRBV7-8,CASSLIGRDTQYF,TGTGCCAGCAGCTTGATAGGTCGAGATACGCAGTATTTT
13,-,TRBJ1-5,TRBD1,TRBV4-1,CASSRQGGQPQHF,TGCGCCAGCAGCCGACAGGGGGGTCAGCCCCAGCATTTT
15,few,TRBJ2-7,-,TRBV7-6,CASSFRGRDRDEQYF,TGTGCCAGCAGCTTTCGGGGACGGGACCGCGACGAGCAGTACTTC
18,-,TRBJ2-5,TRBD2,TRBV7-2,CASSLGPLGAGGPETQYF,TGTGCCAGCAGCTTAGGGCCCCTAGGGGCGGGGGGGCCGGAGACCCAGTACTTC
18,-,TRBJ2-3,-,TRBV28,CASSPLVLAELSTDTQYF,TGTGCCAGCAGTCCGTTAGTCTTGGCGGAGTTGAGCACAGATACGCAGTATTTT
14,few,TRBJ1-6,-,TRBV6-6,CASSDGVPNSPLHF,TGTGCCAGCAGTGATGGGGTTCCTAATTCACCCCTCCACTTT
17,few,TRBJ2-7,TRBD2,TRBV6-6,CASSSTSGRSITYEQYF,TGTGCCAGCAGTTCGACTAGCGGGAGATCAATCACCTACGAGCAGTACTTC
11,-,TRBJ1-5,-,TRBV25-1,CASGLNQPQHF,TGTGCCAGCGGCCTTAATCAGCCCCAGCATTTT
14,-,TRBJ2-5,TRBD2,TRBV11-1,CASSYGGGLETQYF,TGTGCCAGCAGCTATGGCGGGGGGCTGGAGACCCAGTACTTC
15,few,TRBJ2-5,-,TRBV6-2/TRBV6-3,CASSYTAEGGETQYF,TGTGCCAGCAGTTACACAGCCGAGGGGGGAGAGACCCAGTACTTC
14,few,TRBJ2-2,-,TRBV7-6,CASSHPGITGELFF,TGTGCCAGCAGTCATCCGGGGATCACCGGGGAGCTGTTTTTT
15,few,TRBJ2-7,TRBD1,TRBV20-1,CSAPGQGAGTYEQYF,TGCAGTGCCCCAGGACAGGGGGCAGGGACCTACGAGCAGTACTTC
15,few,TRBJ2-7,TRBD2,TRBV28,CASSLGLAGPYEQYF,TGTGCCAGCAGTTTAGGTCTAGCGGGGCCCTACGAGCAGTACTTC
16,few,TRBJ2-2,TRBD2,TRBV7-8,CASSWPGLADLGELFF,TGTGCCAGCAGCTGGCCGGGACTAGCGGATTTAGGGGAGCTGTTTTTT
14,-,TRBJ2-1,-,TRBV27,CASTLRGVGNEQFF,TGTGCCAGCACCCTAAGGGGGGTTGGCAATGAGCAGTTCTTC
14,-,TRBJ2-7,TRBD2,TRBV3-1,CASSWSGGAYEQYF,TGTGCCAGCAGCTGGAGCGGGGGGGCCTACGAGCAGTACTTC
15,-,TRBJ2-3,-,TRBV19,CASSISLRRADTQYF,TGTGCCAGTAGTATTTCTCTTCGTAGGGCAGATACGCAGTATTTT